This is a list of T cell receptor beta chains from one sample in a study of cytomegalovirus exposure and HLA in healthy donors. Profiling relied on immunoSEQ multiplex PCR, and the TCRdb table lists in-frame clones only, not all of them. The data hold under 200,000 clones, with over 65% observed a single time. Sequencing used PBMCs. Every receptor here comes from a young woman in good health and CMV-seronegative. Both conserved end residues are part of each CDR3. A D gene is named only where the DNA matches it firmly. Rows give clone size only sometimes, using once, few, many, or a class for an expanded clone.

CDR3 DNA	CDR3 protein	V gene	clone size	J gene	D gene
TGTGCCAGAAGCTTGACCCCAGGGGGCGCTGAGACCCAGTACTTC	CARSLTPGGAETQYF	TRBV5-3	.	TRBJ2-5	TRBD1
TGTGCCAGCAGCGTAGGCACCCTTACAAGTGACTATGGCTACACCTTC	CASSVGTLTSDYGYTF	TRBV9	.	TRBJ1-2	.
TGCGCCAGCAGCCAGTATGGAAGGACTCTCGATACTGAAGCTTTCTTT	CASSQYGRTLDTEAFF	TRBV4-3	few	TRBJ1-1	.
TGTGCCAGCAGTCAGGCGGGAGGATACACAGATACGCAGTATTTT	CASSQAGGYTDTQYF	TRBV6-4	few	TRBJ2-3	TRBD2
TGTGCCAGCCTGTCAGGGGGCACAGATACGCAGTATTTT	CASLSGGTDTQYF	TRBV7-9	.	TRBJ2-3	.
TGTGCCAGCAGCGTTTCCTTTGGGGGAGGGCTTGCCAATGAGCAGTTCTTC	CASSVSFGGGLANEQFF	TRBV9	.	TRBJ2-1	TRBD2
TGTGCCAGCAGCTTAGCCGGGACAGCTAAGAACACCGGGGAGCTGTTTTTT	CASSLAGTAKNTGELFF	TRBV7-6	.	TRBJ2-2	TRBD1
TGTGCCAGCAGCCAGGGCACGAACACTGAAGCTTTCTTT	CASSQGTNTEAFF	TRBV14	.	TRBJ1-1	.
TGCGCCAGCAGCCAAAGGGGGGGCTATGGCTACACCTTC	CASSQRGGYGYTF	TRBV4-3	.	TRBJ1-2	.
TGTGCCAGCAGCTCCCGACTAGCGGGTACCCGCTACGAGCAGTACTTC	CASSSRLAGTRYEQYF	TRBV7-2	.	TRBJ2-7	TRBD2
TGTGCCAGCAGGGGACAGGGGGCTAGCGGGGAGCTGTTTTTT	CASRGQGASGELFF	TRBV6-6	.	TRBJ2-2	TRBD1